What follows are 2 T cell receptor beta chains derived from one specimen sequenced in a study of T cells after yellow fever vaccination. TCRdb reprocessed the 5' RACE reads via MiXCR and lists one record per CDR3 protein. The profile shows about 320,000 distinct CDR3 sequences, about 11% of them singletons. The sample consisted of CD4+ T cells sorted from PBMCs, taken 45 days after the yellow fever booster vaccination. Every receptor here comes from a man between 18 and 29 years old who received the YFV17D yellow fever vaccine.

The table lists this clonotype with a few counts. The chain recombines TRBV9 with TRBJ1-1; D gene unclear. CDR1 SGDLS and CDR2 YYNGEE come from the germline V gene. The CDR3 has 15 amino acids. The V end lost 4 bases, the J end lost 0 bases, and 13 bases lay between the germline ends. The chain's CDR3 is CASSPINSLNTEAFF. The CDR3 nucleotides are TGTGCCAGCAGCCCTATTAATAGCTTGAACACTGAAGCTTTCTTT. Combining the CDR3 with reference TRBV9 and TRBJ1-1 gives the whole variable domain DSGVTQTPKHLITATGQRVTLRCSPRSGDLSVYWYQQSLDQGLQFLIQYYNGEERAKGNILERFSAQQFPDLHSELNLSSLELGDSALYFCASSPINSLNTEAFFGQGTRLTVV.

The rearrangement uses TRBV6-6 and TRBJ2-7, with TRBD2 as a possible D gene (6 bases). Trimming took 6 bases from V and 6 from J, leaving 9 bases between them. The CDR3 loop spans 11 amino acids. Germline assignment: CDR1 MNHNY and CDR2 SVGAGI (reference sequence). The CDR3, as DNA: TGTGCCAGCAGGCGGGGCCGCGAGCAGTACGTC. Its translation: CASRRGREQYV.